Listed here are 25 T cell receptor beta chains from one sample, sequenced in a study of molecular identifiers for immune sequencing clone quantification. Via MiXCR, TCRdb re-called the PCR reads, giving one row per CDR3 protein. The sample contains under 75,000 distinct CDR3 sequences, approximately 18% of which appear only once. Sequenced sample: naive CD8+ T cells from blood, with Jurkat cell RNA spiked in. As to subset: FACS-sorted CD8+CD4-CCR7+CD45RA+ naive T cells. These receptors were collected from a human donor in good health. Some libraries in this study had Jurkat cell RNA spiked in.

This clonotype has a count of ten or more. The chain employs TRBV7-6 and TRBJ2-1, with 15 bases fitting TRBD2. This CDR3 has 16 residues. CDR1 is SGHVS, CDR2 FNYEAQ, per germline. The V gene end was trimmed by 1 base and the J gene end by 6 bases; junction bases not matched to a gene: 1. CDR3 DNA: TGTGCCAGCAGCTTAGGGACTAGCGGGAGGGGCAATGAGCAGTTCTTC. This sequence encodes CASSLGTSGRGNEQFF. Full variable domain (missing parts from reference TRBV7-6 and TRBJ2-1): GAGVSQSPRYKVTKRGQDVALRCDPISGHVSLYWYRQALGQGPEFLTYFNYEAQQDKSGLPNDRFSAERPEGSISTLTIQRTEQRDSAMYRCASSLGTSGRGNEQFFGPGTRLTVL.

In this sample, this clonotype turned up many times. J is TRBJ2-7 and V is TRBV4-1; 7 bases are a match to TRBD2. Germline loops: CDR1 MGHRA, CDR2 YSYEKL. The CDR3 contains 15 residues. Unmatched junction bases numbered 8, after V lost 3 bases and J lost 3 bases. CDR3 region: CASSHRQGGDYEQYF. Written as DNA, the CDR3 is TGCGCCAGCAGCCATCGTCAGGGAGGGGACTACGAGCAGTACTTC.

For this clonotype: It may be a read error: a sequence one base away is much more abundant. This rearrangement joins TRBV11-2 to TRBJ2-1; TRBD2 aligns across 10 bases. Germline loops: CDR1 SGHAT, CDR2 FQNNGV. The J segment lost 7 bases and the V segment lost 4 bases, leaving 13 bases of the junction unmatched. The CDR3 length is 17 residues. In nucleotides, the CDR3 is TGTGCCAGCAGCTCCTCGATAGCGGGAGGCTCCAAAAATGAGCAGTTCTTC. This codes for CASSSSIAGGSKNEQFF.

As for this clonotype: It may be a read error: a sequence one base away is much more abundant. The J gene is TRBJ2-7, the V gene TRBV6-6; D is perhaps TRBD1 (6 bases). There are 13 residues in the CDR3. Germline CDR1 MNHNY, CDR2 SVGAGI (reference sequence). Trimming pared 8 bases from V and 5 bases from J, leaving 16 bases between. DNA for the CDR3: TGTGCCAGCGGTCAGGGGCGTTTGGACGAGCAGTACTTC. It codes for CASGQGRLDEQYF.

V and J are TRBV9 and TRBJ2-6; D not resolved. CDR1 and CDR2 from the germline V gene are SGDLS and YYNGEE. This CDR3 has 15 residues. The V gene lost 3 bases and the J gene lost 0 bases, with 7 bases spanning the gap. The CDR3 nucleotides are TGTGCCAGCAGCGCCCTGGGCTCTGGGGCCAACGTCCTGACTTTC. Its translation is CASSALGSGANVLTF.

The table lists this clonotype with many counts. The V gene is TRBV7-9, the J gene TRBJ2-7; TRBD1 matches at 8 bases. CDR3 length: 14 amino acids. V gave up 5 bases and J gave up 5 bases; unmatched junction bases: 8. Germline CDR1 is SEHNR and CDR2 is FQNEAQ (reference sequence). CDR3 DNA sequence: TGTGCCAGCAGCCCGGACAGGGTACTCCACGAGCAGTACTTC. Encoded protein: CASSPDRVLHEQYF.

The rearrangement uses TRBV15 and TRBJ1-1; D uncertain. V lost 3 bases and J lost 3, with 5 bases in between. CDR1 and CDR2 from the germline V gene are LNHNV and YYDKDF (reference sequence). This CDR3 contains 12 residues. The CDR3 bases are TGTGCCACCAGCAGTGTTGACACTGAAGCTTTCTTT. It translates to CATSSVDTEAFF.

The chain combines TRBV27 with TRBJ2-1, with 10 bases lining up with TRBD2. Germline assignment: CDR1 MNHEY and CDR2 SMNVEV (reference sequence). With 6 bases clipped from V and 7 bases from J, the junction kept 15 bases outside the gene matches. The CDR3 runs to 17 residues. The CDR3 DNA reads as TGTGCCAGCAGCCTTCCCCCGGGACTAGCGATGTCGAATGAGCAGTTCTTC. Its translation: CASSLPPGLAMSNEQFF.

This clonotype was counted a few times. This could be a read error, since a much larger clone is one nucleotide away. The chain recombines TRBV6-2 or TRBV6-3 with TRBJ2-3; D unresolved. CDR1 and CDR2 from the germline V gene are MNHEY and SVGEGT. The CDR3 extends over 13 amino acids. CDR3: CASSYSLTDTRYF. The CDR3 region has the DNA TGTGCCAGCAGTTACTCACTTACAGATACGCGGTATTTT.

V is TRBV29-1 and J is TRBJ1-1; D may be TRBD1 (5 bases). V shed 4 bases and J shed 4 bases, with 16 bases lying between them. Per the germline V gene, CDR1 is SQVTM and CDR2 is ANQGSEA. The CDR3 is made up of 14 amino acids. DNA of the CDR3: TGCAGCGTTGGTTTCTCCGCAGGGTTCACTGAAGCTTTCTTT. Translation: CSVGFSAGFTEAFF.

This clonotype was detected ten times or more. This chain joins TRBV19 and TRBJ2-2; D not resolved. The CDR3 is made up of 14 amino acids. Looked up from germline, CDR1 is LNHDA and CDR2 is SQIVND (reference sequence). V was shortened by 3 bases and J by 2 bases, with 7 bases between the two germline ends. CDR3 in DNA: TGTGCCAGTAGTATTAGGCATAACACCGGGGAGCTGTTTTTT. It is translated as CASSIRHNTGELFF.

This clonotype has ten or more counts. The junction differs from germline at one of its ends, possibly a read error. This CDR3 is CASSQIPGFLTEEFF. CDR3 sequence (DNA): TGTGCCAGCAGCCAAATTCCAGGGTTTTTGACTGAGGAGTTCTTC. The chain combines TRBV11-2 with TRBJ2-1, with D tentatively TRBD1 (5 bases). The CDR3 consists of 15 residues. Germline V CDR1 and CDR2: SGHAT, FQNNGV.

This clonotype was recorded at least ten times. The rearrangement links TRBV6-2 or TRBV6-3 to TRBJ1-1; 7 bases align to TRBD1. From germline, CDR1 is MNHEY and CDR2 SVGEGT. V lost 4 bases, J lost 3 bases, and 5 bases stayed unmatched. This CDR3 comprises 14 residues. This CDR3 reads CASSLRTGDTEAFF. CDR3 coding DNA: TGTGCCAGCAGTTTACGGACAGGAGACACTGAAGCTTTCTTT.

The rearrangement links TRBV24-1 to TRBJ2-5; no reliable D call. The CDR3 consists of 14 residues. V was pared by 3 bases and J by 5 bases, with 12 bases between. Per the germline V gene, CDR1 is KGHDR and CDR2 is SFDVKD. The CDR3 protein is CATSDLGIWETQYF. CDR3 nucleotide sequence: TGTGCCACCAGTGATCTCGGTATTTGGGAGACCCAGTACTTC.

This clonotype was seen at least ten times. This chain uses TRBV6-5 with TRBJ1-4; D not certain. The CDR3 has 16 residues. V lost 7 bases to trimming and J lost 8 bases, with 23 bases between them. Germline CDR1 is MNHEY and CDR2 is SVGAGI. CDR3 in amino acids: CASTTEIGRIREKLFF. CDR3 DNA: TGTGCCAGCACCACCGAAATTGGTCGAATCAGAGAAAAACTGTTTTTT.

V is TRBV28 and J is TRBJ1-5; 9 bases agree with TRBD1. The CDR3 has 14 amino acids. V was clipped by 6 bases and J by 9 bases; unmatched bases: 9. Germline values: CDR1 MDHEN, CDR2 SYDVKM. CDR3 region: CASSYGQGYWPQHF. Written as DNA, the CDR3 is TGTGCCAGCAGCTACGGACAGGGGTACTGGCCCCAGCATTTT.

The chain joins TRBV2 to TRBJ2-7; D call uncertain. The CDR3 extends over 16 amino acids. The germline CDR1 and CDR2 sequences are SNHLY and FYNNEI. The germline V and J ends were trimmed by 0 bases and 0 bases, with 12 bases remaining between them. CDR3 sequence: CASSEASRTSSYEQYF. Here the CDR3 DNA reads TGTGCCAGCAGTGAAGCAAGCAGGACCAGCTCCTACGAGCAGTACTTC.

At least ten counts were recorded for this clonotype. This chain uses TRBV4-1 with TRBJ1-2; D unresolved. Germline V lookup: CDR1 MGHRA, CDR2 YSYEKL. CDR3 length equals 14 residues. Trimming removed 0 bases from V and 8 bases from J, with 13 bases in between. CDR3 sequence: CASSQERGLAGYTF. The CDR3 nucleotides are TGCGCCAGCAGCCAAGAGCGCGGGTTGGCGGGCTACACCTTC.

V usage is TRBV9 and J usage is TRBJ2-7; D is undetermined. V was pared by 0 bases and J by 5 bases, with 15 bases between. The CDR3 contains 15 residues. From germline, CDR1 is SGDLS and CDR2 YYNGEE. The CDR3, as DNA: TGTGCCAGCAGCGTAGACACCGACGGTGATCACGAGCAGTACTTC. This codes for CASSVDTDGDHEQYF.

This rearrangement joins TRBV9 to TRBJ2-6; 9 positions match TRBD1. This CDR3 contains 17 residues. V trimming: 3 bases; J trimming: 1 base; junction bases outside the gene matches: 5. From germline, CDR1 is SGDLS and CDR2 YYNGEE. CDR3 loop: CASSARDRVSGANVLTF. DNA of the CDR3: TGTGCCAGCAGCGCTCGGGACAGGGTTTCTGGGGCCAACGTCCTGACTTTC.

This clonotype has at least ten counts. This chain joins TRBV4-1 and TRBJ1-1; D is perhaps TRBD1 (6 bases). The CDR3 consists of 14 residues. V was clipped by 3 bases and J by 5 bases, with 13 bases between them. The germline gives CDR1 MGHRA, CDR2 YSYEKL. The DNA for the CDR3 is TGCGCCAGCAGCCAGAACAGGGATGGGACTGAAGCTTTCTTT. Residues: CASSQNRDGTEAFF.

This clonotype appeared many times. The genes are TRBV7-9 and TRBJ2-1; 8 bases fit TRBD2. Germline loops: CDR1 SEHNR, CDR2 FQNEAQ (reference sequence). J gave up 1 base and V 8 bases, and 4 bases lay outside the gene matches. The length of the CDR3 is 14 residues. The CDR3 coding sequence is TGTGCCAGCTCAAGACTAGCGTCCTACAATGAGCAGTTCTTC. Amino acids: CASSRLASYNEQFF. Complete variable domain (other parts from reference TRBV7-9 and TRBJ2-1): DTGVSQNPRHKITKRGQNVTFRCDPISEHNRLYWYRQTLGQGPEFLTYFQNEAQLEKSRLLSDRFSAERPKGSFSTLEIQRTEQGDSAMYLCASSRLASYNEQFFGPGTRLTVL.

This clonotype was seen a few times. CDR3 bases: TGTGCCAGCATCGCACCAGGGGGGTTGGGGACTGAAGCTTTCTTT. Translated, it gives CASIAPGGLGTEAFF. This chain joins TRBV6-1 and TRBJ1-1; 7 nucleotides align to TRBD1. Germline trimming cut 7 bases from V and 5 bases from J; bases unmatched to any gene: 13. The length of the CDR3 is 15 residues. Germline loops: CDR1 MNHNS, CDR2 SASEGT.

About this clonotype itself: Possible read error: a much larger clone is one base away. The chain links TRBV11-2 to TRBJ2-7; D tentatively reads TRBD1 or TRBD2 (5 bases each). The CDR3 consists of 12 residues. V was clipped by 5 bases and J by 6 bases, with 11 bases between them. The germline CDR1 and CDR2 sequences are SGHAT and FQNNGV. CDR3 region: CASSPEGLEQYF. The CDR3 DNA reads as TGTGCCAGCAGCCCCGAGGGGCTCGAGCAGTACTTC.

There are many counts of this clonotype. The chain employs TRBV13 and TRBJ1-2; 9 bases line up with TRBD1. V shed 5 bases, J shed 3 bases, and the junction held 4 bases outside the gene matches. CDR1 and CDR2 from the germline V gene are PRHDT and FYEKMQ (reference sequence). The CDR3 extends over 14 amino acids. The CDR3 coding sequence is TGTGCCAGCAGCACGGGACAGGGCTACTATGGCTACACCTTC. Translating gives CASSTGQGYYGYTF.